This entry lists 3 T cell receptor beta chains sequenced from one sample in a study of human T cells and chemical hapten exposure (dated by TCRdb to the early 2020s). The sample's time point, from its label and the paper: pre-sensitization, week 0. What the treatment or condition label conveys for this sample: therapeutic diphenylcyclopropenone sensitization with weekly scalp DPC. The protocol used for the library was RACE. The instrument given in TCRdb is NextSeq 500. TCRdb reworked the public reads: Q25 trimming with fastp, MiXCR clone assembly, productive beta chains retained. Each entry merges the rows of one CDR3 protein and shows their most common DNA and genes. This sample gives more than 300,000 distinct CDR3 sequences in total; less than 6.5% of them show up just once. The ten biggest clones cover approximately 2.8% of the sample. The material sequenced was whole blood, taken in connection with sensitization to the hapten diphenylcyclopropenone (DPC). These receptor sequences come from a woman aged 45-65 years with alopecia areata. Some clones in this sample may be carry-over from other donors' samples.

This clonotype was detected many times. The rearrangement joins TRBV9 to TRBJ2-5; D could derive from TRBD1 or TRBD2 (5 bases each). With 1 base removed from V and 3 bases from J, the gap between germline ends came to 13 bases. This CDR3 is 15 amino acids long. Germline CDR1 is SGDLS and CDR2 is YYNGEE. In DNA form, the CDR3 reads TGTGCCAGCAGCGTAACTATCGGGACCGAAGAGACCCAGTACTTC. It specifies CASSVTIGTEETQYF.

The chain carries TRBV29-1 and TRBJ2-3; D possibly uses TRBD1 or TRBD2 (5 bases each). Trimming took 7 bases from V and 4 from J, leaving 18 bases between them. Per germline, CDR1 SQVTM and CDR2 ANQGSEA. This CDR3 region has 14 residues. The CDR3 bases are TGCAGCGCTCAGGATAGAGGGGTAGCAGATACGCAGTATTTT. This gives the protein CSAQDRGVADTQYF.

The rearrangement uses TRBV27 and TRBJ2-1; D is possibly TRBD1 or TRBD2 (5 bases each). Germline V CDR1 and CDR2: MNHEY, SMNVEV (reference sequence). The CDR3 contains 11 residues. V was clipped by 8 bases and J by 6 bases, with 8 bases between them. CDR3 protein: CASGTGNEQFF. Written as DNA, the CDR3 is TGTGCCAGCGGGACCGGCAATGAGCAGTTCTTC.